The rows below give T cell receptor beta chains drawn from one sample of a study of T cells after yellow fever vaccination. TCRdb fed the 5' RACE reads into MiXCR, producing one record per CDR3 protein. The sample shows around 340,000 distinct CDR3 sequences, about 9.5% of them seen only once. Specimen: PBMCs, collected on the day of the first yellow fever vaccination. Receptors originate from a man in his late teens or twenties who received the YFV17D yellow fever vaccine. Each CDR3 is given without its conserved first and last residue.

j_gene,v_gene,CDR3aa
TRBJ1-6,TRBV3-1,ASSQIGGRSPLH
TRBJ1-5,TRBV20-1,SALEFGARNQPQH
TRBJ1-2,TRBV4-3,ASSQERTGWANYGYT
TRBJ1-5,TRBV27,ASSYSANQPQH
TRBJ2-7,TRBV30,AWSPDTYEQY
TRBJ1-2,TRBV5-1,ASSLEARQGNYGYT
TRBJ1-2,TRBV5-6,ARSPGLDYGYT
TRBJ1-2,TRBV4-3,ASSQASGDPNYGYT
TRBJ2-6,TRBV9,ASSARAKAGGKIGANVLT
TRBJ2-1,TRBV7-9,ASSFGQGSEQF
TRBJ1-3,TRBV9,ASSVATGPRDSGNTIY
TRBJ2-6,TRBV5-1,ASSQTGIHDSSGANVLT
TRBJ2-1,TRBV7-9,ASSFGTTGNEQF
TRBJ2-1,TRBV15,ATSRSGANNEQF
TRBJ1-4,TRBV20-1,SARGEEKKLF
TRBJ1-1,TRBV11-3,ASSYDSNTEAF
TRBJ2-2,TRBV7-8,ASSLFGQANTGELF
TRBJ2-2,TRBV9,ASSVVSNTGELF
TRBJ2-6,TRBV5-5,ASSLLGSGGANVLT
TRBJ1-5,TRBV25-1,ASSPTGGGQPQH
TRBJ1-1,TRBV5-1,ASNLQGPPYTEAF
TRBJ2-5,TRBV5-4,ASSLGQGVQETQY
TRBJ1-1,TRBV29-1,SVKQGSEAF
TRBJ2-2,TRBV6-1,ASSTLRGSNTGELF
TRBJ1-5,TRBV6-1,ASTNGRYSNQPQH